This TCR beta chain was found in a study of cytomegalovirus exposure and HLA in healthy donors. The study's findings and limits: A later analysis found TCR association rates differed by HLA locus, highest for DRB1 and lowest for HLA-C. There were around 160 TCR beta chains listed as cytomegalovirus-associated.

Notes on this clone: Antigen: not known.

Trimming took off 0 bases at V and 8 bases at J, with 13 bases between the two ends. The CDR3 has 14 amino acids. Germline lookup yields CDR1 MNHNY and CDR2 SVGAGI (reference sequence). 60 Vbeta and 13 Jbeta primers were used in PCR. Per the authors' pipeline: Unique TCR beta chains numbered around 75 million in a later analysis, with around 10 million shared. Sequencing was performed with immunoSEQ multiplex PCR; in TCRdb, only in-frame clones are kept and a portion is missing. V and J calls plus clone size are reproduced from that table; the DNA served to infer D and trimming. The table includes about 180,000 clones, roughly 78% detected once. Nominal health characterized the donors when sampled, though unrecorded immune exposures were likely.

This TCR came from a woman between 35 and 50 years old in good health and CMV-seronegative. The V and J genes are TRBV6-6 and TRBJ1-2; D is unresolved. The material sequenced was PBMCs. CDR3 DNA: TGTGCCAGCAGTTACTCGATGGGCCCTCGAGGCTACACCTTC. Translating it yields CASSYSMGPRGYTF.